Listed below are T cell receptor beta chains from one sample, sequenced in a study of blood T cell repertoires in COVID-19. TCRdb keeps only in-frame clones here, not all; method: immunoSEQ multiplex PCR. The sample lists some 150,000 clones; over 75% were seen once. The sample consisted of peripheral blood. The receptors shown here come from a woman in her forties with acute or convalescent COVID-19. Each CDR3 is given with its conserved first and last residue. The order of the fields is V gene, J gene, D gene, CDR3 protein. D genes are given only for firm matches.

>TRBV5-6|TRBJ1-1|NA
CASSETNTEAFF
>TRBV5-4|TRBJ2-3|NA
CASSFSAGAKTDTQYF
>TRBV5-1|TRBJ1-1|TRBD1
CASSAGQGFPLPNTEAFF
>TRBV6-1|TRBJ2-1|NA
CASSELPPDSSYNEQFF
>TRBV12-3/TRBV12-4|TRBJ2-5|NA
CASSTTGQETQYF
>TRBV9|TRBJ1-3|NA
CASSGGAGNTIYF
>TRBV4-2|TRBJ2-7|NA
CASSQDYGSTYEQYF
>TRBV9|TRBJ1-6|NA
CASSPRDNYNSPLHF
>TRBV19|TRBJ2-1|TRBD2
CASSILWTSGANEQFF
>TRBV19|TRBJ2-7|TRBD1
CASSIDRASYEQYF
>TRBV5-4|TRBJ1-1|TRBD1
CASSQGTANTEAFF
>TRBV19|TRBJ2-3|NA
CASSKRLTENTQYF
>TRBV5-1|TRBJ2-3|NA
CASSLVLGLSDSTDTQYF
>TRBV6-5|TRBJ2-3|NA
CASSYSGSTDTQYF
>TRBV6-6|TRBJ2-1|TRBD2
CASGWTSGNDEQFF
>TRBV5-1|TRBJ2-1|NA
CASSPQLNEQFF
>TRBV24-1|TRBJ2-5|TRBD1
CATSPGQGQETQYF
>TRBV6-5|TRBJ1-5|NA
CASSYSGGAKQPQHF
>TRBV19|TRBJ1-6|NA
CASNLGRNYNSPLHF
>TRBV28|TRBJ1-1|NA
CASLGTLDRNTEAFF
>TRBV5-4|TRBJ2-3|NA
CASSLDGTAIDTQYF
>TRBV11-3|TRBJ2-1|NA
CASSLTPQVNEQFF
>TRBV3-1/TRBV3-2|TRBJ2-5|NA
CASSRTKGETQYF
>TRBV7-6|TRBJ2-2|TRBD2
CASSHPVAGGLTGELFF
>TRBV19|TRBJ2-2|NA
CASSIWDSAGELFF
>TRBV12-3/TRBV12-4|TRBJ2-2|NA
CASSQTVTVELFF
>TRBV3-1/TRBV3-2|TRBJ2-7|TRBD2
CASSQVFNGGRFDEQYF
>TRBV3-1/TRBV3-2|TRBJ1-6|NA
CASSQARSPLHF
>TRBV5-1|TRBJ2-3|NA
CASSRRTIADTQYF
>TRBV7-2|TRBJ2-3|TRBD2
CASLAGLAGGHTQYF
>TRBV19|TRBJ1-4|NA
CASSMYQGSLDEKLFF
>TRBV7-8|TRBJ2-7|TRBD2
CASSRVGLAGEYEQYF
>TRBV9|TRBJ1-2|NA
CASSVVTGDGYTF
>TRBV27|TRBJ2-1|NA
CASRIGYSYNEQFF
>TRBV9|TRBJ2-3|TRBD2
CASSVNSGSTDTQYF
>TRBV6-5|TRBJ1-1|NA
CASLGVTEAFF
>TRBV9|TRBJ2-2|TRBD2
CASSGSLAGNTGELFF
>TRBV3-1/TRBV3-2|TRBJ2-7|NA
CASSQDANPSYEQYF
>TRBV2|TRBJ1-5|NA
CASSEAGRIEPQHF
>TRBV6-5|TRBJ2-7|TRBD1
CASSSGTGLFYEQYF
>TRBV20-1|TRBJ2-7|TRBD1
CSAEQGFEQYF
>TRBV25-1|TRBJ2-5|NA
CASSEFGGTETQYF
>TRBV15|TRBJ1-2|NA
CATSRPEDSFYYGYTF
>TRBV2|TRBJ1-4|TRBD1
CASSELEGATEKLFF
>TRBV30|TRBJ2-2|TRBD2
CAWSDHPGTSGYPGELFF
>TRBV18|TRBJ2-5|NA
CASSPPGSGETQYF
>TRBV16|TRBJ2-7|TRBD1
CASSQMGQGSYEQYF
>TRBV25-1|TRBJ2-5|NA
CASSEYFGQQETQYF
>TRBV5-8|TRBJ1-4|NA
CASSLGSTREKLFF
>TRBV7-2|TRBJ2-7|TRBD2
CASSLAVGLAGSLSSYEQYF
>TRBV24-1|TRBJ2-1|TRBD1
CATSDPRTGGYNEQFF
>TRBV5-4|TRBJ2-7|TRBD2
CASSSSGGAGYEQYF